This TCR beta chain was sequenced in a study of blood T cell repertoires in COVID-19. Study context: Samples of COVID-19 (acute and convalescent) were obtained from the United States, Italy and Spain. PBMCs, B-cell-depleted T cells, or T cells provided the cDNA or gDNA that made up the material.

Authors' processing steps: Amplification with reference gene primers provided the estimates of nucleated cell counts. The assay was immunoSEQ multiplex PCR, and TCRdb's table has in-frame clones only and misses some. That table gives V, J and clone size, and the DNA gave D and trimming. The profile shows 80,000 to 100,000 clones, 86% of them singletons. CDR3 length: 13 amino acids. Trimming took off 5 bases at V and 0 bases at J, with 7 bases between the two ends. The germline CDR1 and CDR2 sequences are WNHNN and SYGVQD (reference sequence). The sequence was obtained from a woman aged 55-75 years in a cohort sampled during active or convalescent COVID-19. The specimen was peripheral blood. The chain couples TRBV10-1 to TRBJ1-1; no clear D gene. In DNA, the CDR3 is TGCGCCAGCAGTAGAGGGATGAACACTGAAGCTTTCTTT. Residues: CASSRGMNTEAFF.